This is a list of T cell receptor beta chains from one sample in a study of blood T cell repertoires in COVID-19. Measured with immunoSEQ multiplex PCR; TCRdb has only the in-frame clones, and not every one. This sample yields more than 20,000 clones, of which approximately 88% are seen a single time; 22% belongs to the top ten. The sequencing input was peripheral blood. The source is a man of 80 years or more with active or convalescent COVID-19. CDR3s include the opening cysteine and the closing phenylalanine or tryptophan. The order of the fields is CDR3 protein, J gene, CDR3 length, V gene.

CDR3: CASSFRGQGGNTIYF
J: TRBJ1-3
length: 15
V: TRBV6-5

CDR3: CASSLRGGGKNIQYF
J: TRBJ2-4
length: 15
V: TRBV28

CDR3: CAISVTSGTMGAFF
J: TRBJ1-1
length: 14
V: TRBV10-3

CDR3: CASSYFGQGETQYF
J: TRBJ2-5
length: 14
V: TRBV6-5

CDR3: CSVERGTGYGYNEQFF
J: TRBJ2-1
length: 16
V: TRBV29-1

CDR3: CATSDPQVEDGYTF
J: TRBJ1-2
length: 14
V: TRBV24-1

CDR3: CASSQRGGGAYEQYF
J: TRBJ2-7
length: 15
V: TRBV6-6

CDR3: CASSVGSGGLETQYF
J: TRBJ2-5
length: 15
V: TRBV9

CDR3: CSALTSGGEGEQFF
J: TRBJ2-1
length: 14
V: TRBV29-1

CDR3: CAWSVGGASGNTIYF
J: TRBJ1-3
length: 15
V: TRBV30

CDR3: CASSSRVNQPQHF
J: TRBJ1-5
length: 13
V: TRBV6-6

CDR3: CASSEYRGGLRSEKLFF
J: TRBJ1-4
length: 17
V: TRBV25-1

CDR3: CASSQGQLEGTQYF
J: TRBJ2-5
length: 14
V: TRBV4-1

CDR3: CASSVADSYNEQFF
J: TRBJ2-1
length: 14
V: TRBV9

CDR3: CASRLAGYYNEQFF
J: TRBJ2-1
length: 14
V: TRBV10-2

CDR3: CASRDRDFEQYF
J: TRBJ2-7
length: 12
V: TRBV6-6

CDR3: CASSLDSRLYQPQHF
J: TRBJ1-5
length: 15
V: TRBV5-1

CDR3: CAWSSPRGFNYGYTF
J: TRBJ1-2
length: 15
V: TRBV30

CDR3: CASSQAVNYGYTF
J: TRBJ1-2
length: 13
V: TRBV4-1

CDR3: CASTLGAGALTDTQYF
J: TRBJ2-3
length: 16
V: TRBV9

CDR3: CATSRDRGQGYYEQYF
J: TRBJ2-7
length: 16
V: TRBV15

CDR3: CASSSGGASEQFF
J: TRBJ2-1
length: 13
V: TRBV19

CDR3: CASSQGAVNYGYTF
J: TRBJ1-2
length: 14
V: TRBV4-2

CDR3: CASSPDRSYEQYF
J: TRBJ2-7
length: 13
V: TRBV18

CDR3: CASSPGLAASSYEQYF
J: TRBJ2-7
length: 16
V: TRBV5-1

CDR3: CAWSVRGETQYF
J: TRBJ2-5
length: 12
V: TRBV30

CDR3: CASSVVGHSYEQYF
J: TRBJ2-7
length: 14
V: TRBV9

CDR3: CASSYPGAGGPRTGELFF
J: TRBJ2-2
length: 18
V: TRBV6-2/TRBV6-3

CDR3: CASSLDRSDYEQYF
J: TRBJ2-7
length: 14
V: TRBV5-4

CDR3: CASSRRTGGATTFF
J: TRBJ1-1
length: 14
V: TRBV28

CDR3: CASSYGPATNEKLFF
J: TRBJ1-4
length: 15
V: TRBV6-5

CDR3: CASSSPPGQEGHGYTF
J: TRBJ1-2
length: 16
V: TRBV19

CDR3: CASSLNRMTGNTIYF
J: TRBJ1-3
length: 15
V: TRBV7-8

CDR3: CAISESIVEQPQHF
J: TRBJ1-5
length: 14
V: TRBV10-3

CDR3: CASRRVEADTQYF
J: TRBJ2-3
length: 13
V: TRBV19

CDR3: CASSWTAAAGTEQFF
J: TRBJ2-1
length: 15
V: TRBV5-1

CDR3: CASSGTLAGAYTDTQYF
J: TRBJ2-3
length: 17
V: TRBV5-1

CDR3: CASTVWSEQFF
J: TRBJ2-1
length: 11
V: TRBV6-5

CDR3: CASSSGGGAPYYGYTF
J: TRBJ1-2
length: 16
V: TRBV7-2

CDR3: CASRLTATDTQYF
J: TRBJ2-3
length: 13
V: TRBV19

CDR3: CASSPTWANTEAFF
J: TRBJ1-1
length: 14
V: TRBV5-4

CDR3: CASSLDSRAYEQYF
J: TRBJ2-7
length: 14
V: TRBV5-4

CDR3: CASSQGTIRTDTQYF
J: TRBJ2-3
length: 15
V: TRBV2

CDR3: CASQVNEEGSYNEQFF
J: TRBJ2-1
length: 16
V: TRBV18

CDR3: CASSWTGGTYGYTF
J: TRBJ1-2
length: 14
V: TRBV5-6

CDR3: CASRGGGHTDTQYF
J: TRBJ2-3
length: 14
V: TRBV7-2

CDR3: CASGQRSAPQHF
J: TRBJ1-5
length: 12
V: TRBV6-5

CDR3: CASSQQGDRGRGEQYF
J: TRBJ2-7
length: 16
V: TRBV5-8